This T cell receptor beta chain derives from a study of blood T cell repertoires in COVID-19. Study at large: T cells, B-cell-depleted T cells, or PBMCs provided the cDNA or gDNA that served as material.

Original data processing: Estimates of nucleated cell counts were drawn from the amplification of reference gene primers. Clones were read by immunoSEQ multiplex PCR, and TCRdb kept only the in-frame ones, dropping some. V and J calls plus clone size are reproduced from that table; the DNA served to infer D and trimming. The table lists some 130,000 clones, more than 75% of them singletons. This clone was detected once. This CDR3 region has 13 residues. Germline CDR1 is SNHLY and CDR2 is FYNNEI. With 4 bases removed from V and 7 bases from J, the gap between germline ends came to 14 bases. This chain uses TRBV2 with TRBJ2-7, with a tentative D call TRBD2 (5 bases). This TCR derives from a man aged 65 to 79 with active COVID-19. Sequenced material: peripheral blood. CDR3 amino acids: CASSVTQSGEQYF. CDR3 DNA sequence: TGTGCCAGCAGTGTTACCCAATCGGGAGAGCAGTACTTC.